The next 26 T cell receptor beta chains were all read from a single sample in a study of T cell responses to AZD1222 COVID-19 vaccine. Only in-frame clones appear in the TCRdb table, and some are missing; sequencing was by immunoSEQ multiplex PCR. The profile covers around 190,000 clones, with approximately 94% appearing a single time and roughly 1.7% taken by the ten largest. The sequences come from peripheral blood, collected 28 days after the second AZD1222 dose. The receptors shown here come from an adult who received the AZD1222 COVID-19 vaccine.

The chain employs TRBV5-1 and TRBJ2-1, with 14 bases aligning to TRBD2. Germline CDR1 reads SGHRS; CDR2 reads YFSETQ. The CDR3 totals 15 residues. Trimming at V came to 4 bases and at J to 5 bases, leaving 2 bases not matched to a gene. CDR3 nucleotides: TGCGCCAGCAGCCAGGGACTAGCGGGAGACAATGAGCAGTTCTTC. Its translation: CASSQGLAGDNEQFF.

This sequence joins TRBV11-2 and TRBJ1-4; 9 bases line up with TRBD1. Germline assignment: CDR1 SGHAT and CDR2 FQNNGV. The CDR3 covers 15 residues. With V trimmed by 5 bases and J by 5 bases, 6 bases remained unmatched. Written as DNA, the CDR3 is TGTGCCAGCAGCCTAACCGGGACAGGGAATGAAAAACTGTTTTTT. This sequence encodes CASSLTGTGNEKLFF. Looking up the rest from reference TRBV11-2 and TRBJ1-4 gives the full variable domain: EAGVAQSPRYKIIEKRQSVAFWCNPISGHATLYWYQQILGQGPKLLIQFQNNGVVDDSQLPKDRFSAERLKGVDSTLKIQPAKLEDSAVYLCASSLTGTGNEKLFFGSGTQLSVL.

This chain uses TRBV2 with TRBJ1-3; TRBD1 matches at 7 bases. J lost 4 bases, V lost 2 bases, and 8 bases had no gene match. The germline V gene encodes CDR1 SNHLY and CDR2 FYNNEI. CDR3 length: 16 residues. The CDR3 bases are TGTGCCAGCAGTGAATCGGGGACAGCGATAGGAAACACCATATATTTT. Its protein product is CASSESGTAIGNTIYF.

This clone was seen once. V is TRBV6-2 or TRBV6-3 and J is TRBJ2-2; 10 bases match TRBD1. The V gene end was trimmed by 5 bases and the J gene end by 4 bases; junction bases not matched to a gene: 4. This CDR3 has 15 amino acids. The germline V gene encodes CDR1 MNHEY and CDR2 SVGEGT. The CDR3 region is CASSKDRGLTGELFF. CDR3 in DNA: TGTGCCAGCAGTAAAGACAGGGGGCTCACCGGGGAGCTGTTTTTT.

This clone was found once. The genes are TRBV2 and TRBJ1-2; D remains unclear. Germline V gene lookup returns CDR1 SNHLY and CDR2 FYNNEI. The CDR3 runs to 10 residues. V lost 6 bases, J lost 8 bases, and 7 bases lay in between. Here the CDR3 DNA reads TGTGCCAGCAGACTGACAGGCTACACCTTC. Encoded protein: CASRLTGYTF.

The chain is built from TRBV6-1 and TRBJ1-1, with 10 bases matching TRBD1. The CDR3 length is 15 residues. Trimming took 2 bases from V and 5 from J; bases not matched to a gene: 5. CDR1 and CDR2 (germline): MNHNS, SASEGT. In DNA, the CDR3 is TGTGCCAGCAGTGAACCTGGACAGGGGGGAACTGAAGCTTTCTTT. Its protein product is CASSEPGQGGTEAFF.

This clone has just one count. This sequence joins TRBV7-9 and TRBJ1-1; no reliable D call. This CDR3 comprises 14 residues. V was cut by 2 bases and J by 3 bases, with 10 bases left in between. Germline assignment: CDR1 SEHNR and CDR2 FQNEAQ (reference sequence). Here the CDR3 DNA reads TGTGCCAGCAGCTTACGACACGGGGACACTGAAGCTTTCTTT. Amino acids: CASSLRHGDTEAFF.

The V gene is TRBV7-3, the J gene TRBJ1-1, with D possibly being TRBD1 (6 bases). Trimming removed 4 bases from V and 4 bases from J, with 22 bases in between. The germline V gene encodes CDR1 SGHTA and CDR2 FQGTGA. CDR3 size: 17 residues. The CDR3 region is CASSSNPGQRASTEAFF. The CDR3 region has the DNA TGTGCCAGCAGCTCGAACCCGGGACAAAGGGCTAGCACTGAAGCTTTCTTT.

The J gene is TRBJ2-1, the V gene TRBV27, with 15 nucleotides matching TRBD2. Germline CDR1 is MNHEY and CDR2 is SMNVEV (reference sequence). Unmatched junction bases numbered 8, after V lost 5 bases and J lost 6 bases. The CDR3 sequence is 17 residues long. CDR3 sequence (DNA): TGTGCCAGCAGTCCAGGACTAGCGGGAGGGCCTAGCAATGAGCAGTTCTTC. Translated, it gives CASSPGLAGGPSNEQFF.

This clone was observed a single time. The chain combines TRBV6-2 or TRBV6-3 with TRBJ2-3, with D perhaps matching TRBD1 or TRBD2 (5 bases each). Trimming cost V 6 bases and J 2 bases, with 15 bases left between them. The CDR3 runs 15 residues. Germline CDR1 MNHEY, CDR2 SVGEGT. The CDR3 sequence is CASSKTGDPTDTQYF. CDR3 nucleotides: TGTGCCAGCAGCAAGACCGGGGACCCCACAGATACGCAGTATTTT.

As DNA, the CDR3 is TGTGCCAGCAGCCAGAGGATGGGGGCAGGGACTGAAGCTTTCTTT. It encodes CASSQRMGAGTEAFF. The chain joins TRBV9 to TRBJ1-1; weak D call: TRBD1 (6 bases). The CDR3 is made up of 15 amino acids. Trimming took off 4 bases at V and 5 bases at J, with 18 bases between the two ends. Germline V gene data show CDR1 as SGDLS and CDR2 as YYNGEE. Drawing the rest from reference TRBV9 and TRBJ1-1, the complete variable domain is DSGVTQTPKHLITATGQRVTLRCSPRSGDLSVYWYQQSLDQGLQFLIQYYNGEERAKGNILERFSAQQFPDLHSELNLSSLELGDSALYFCASSQRMGAGTEAFFGQGTRLTVV.

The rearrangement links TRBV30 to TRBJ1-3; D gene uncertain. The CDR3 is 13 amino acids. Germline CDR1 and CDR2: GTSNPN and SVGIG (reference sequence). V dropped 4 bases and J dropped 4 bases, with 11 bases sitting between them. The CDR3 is CAWTAGVGNTIYF. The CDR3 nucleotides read TGTGCCTGGACCGCCGGCGTAGGAAACACCATATATTTT. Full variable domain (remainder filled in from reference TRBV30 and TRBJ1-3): SQTIHQWPATLVQPVGSPLSLECTVEGTSNPNLYWYRQAAGRGLQLLFYSVGIGQISSEVPQNLSASRPQDRQFILSSKKLLLSDSGFYLCAWTAGVGNTIYFGEGSWLTVV.

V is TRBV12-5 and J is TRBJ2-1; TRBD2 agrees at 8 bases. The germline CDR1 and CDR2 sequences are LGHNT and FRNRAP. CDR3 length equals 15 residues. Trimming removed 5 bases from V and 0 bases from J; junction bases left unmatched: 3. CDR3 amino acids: CASGGGLVSYNEQFF. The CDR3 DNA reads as TGTGCTAGTGGTGGGGGACTAGTCTCCTACAATGAGCAGTTCTTC.

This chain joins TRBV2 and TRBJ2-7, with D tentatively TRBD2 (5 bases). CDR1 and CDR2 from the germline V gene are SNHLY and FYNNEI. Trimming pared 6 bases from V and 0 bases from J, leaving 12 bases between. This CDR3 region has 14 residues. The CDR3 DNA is TGTGCCAGCAGGTTCGGGATCTTCTCCTACGAGCAGTACTTC. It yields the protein CASRFGIFSYEQYF. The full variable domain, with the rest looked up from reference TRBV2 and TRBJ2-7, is EPEVTQTPSHQVTQMGQEVILRCVPISNHLYFYWYRQILGQKVEFLVSFYNNEISEKSEIFDDQFSVERPDGSNFTLKIRSTKLEDSAMYFCASRFGIFSYEQYFGPGTRLTVT.

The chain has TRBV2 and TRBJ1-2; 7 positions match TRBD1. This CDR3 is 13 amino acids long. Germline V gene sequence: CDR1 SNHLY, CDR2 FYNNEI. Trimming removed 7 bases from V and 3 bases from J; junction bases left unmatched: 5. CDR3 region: CASKRQGDYGYTF. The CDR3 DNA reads TGTGCCAGCAAACGACAGGGAGACTATGGCTACACCTTC.

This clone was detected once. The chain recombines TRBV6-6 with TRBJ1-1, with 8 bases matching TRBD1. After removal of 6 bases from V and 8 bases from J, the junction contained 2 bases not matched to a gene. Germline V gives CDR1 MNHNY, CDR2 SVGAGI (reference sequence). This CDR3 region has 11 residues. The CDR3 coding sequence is TGTGCCAGCAGCCGGACAGGGGAAGCTTTCTTT. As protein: CASSRTGEAFF.

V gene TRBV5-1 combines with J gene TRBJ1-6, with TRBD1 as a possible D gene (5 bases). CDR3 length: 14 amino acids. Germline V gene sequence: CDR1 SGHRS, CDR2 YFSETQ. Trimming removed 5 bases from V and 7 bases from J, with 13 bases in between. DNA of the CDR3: TGCGCCAGCAGAACGGGACTGCCGAATTCACCCCTCCACTTT. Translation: CASRTGLPNSPLHF.

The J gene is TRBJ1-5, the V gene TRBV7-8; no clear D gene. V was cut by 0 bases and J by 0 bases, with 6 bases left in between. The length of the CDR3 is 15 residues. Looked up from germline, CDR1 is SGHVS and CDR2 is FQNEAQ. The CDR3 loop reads CASSLARNSNQPQHF. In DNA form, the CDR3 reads TGTGCCAGCAGCTTAGCTAGGAATAGCAATCAGCCCCAGCATTTT.

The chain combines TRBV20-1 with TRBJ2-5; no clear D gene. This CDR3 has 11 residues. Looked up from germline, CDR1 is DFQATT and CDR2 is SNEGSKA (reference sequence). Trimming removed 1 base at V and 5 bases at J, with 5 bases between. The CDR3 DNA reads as TGCAGTGCTAGAGCTGGGGAGACCCAGTACTTC. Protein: CSARAGETQYF.

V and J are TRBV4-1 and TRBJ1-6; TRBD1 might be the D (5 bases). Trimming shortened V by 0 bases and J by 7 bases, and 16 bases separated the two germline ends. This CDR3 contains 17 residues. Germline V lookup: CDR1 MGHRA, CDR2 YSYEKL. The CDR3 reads CASSQERSGIRNSPLHF. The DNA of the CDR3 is TGCGCCAGCAGCCAAGAACGGTCAGGGATCCGGAATTCACCCCTCCACTTT.

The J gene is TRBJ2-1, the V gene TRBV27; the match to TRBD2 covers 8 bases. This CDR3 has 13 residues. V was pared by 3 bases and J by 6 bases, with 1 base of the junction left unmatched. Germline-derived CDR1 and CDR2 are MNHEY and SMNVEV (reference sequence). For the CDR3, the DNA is TGTGCCAGCAGTTTCCGGGGGGGCAATGAGCAGTTCTTC. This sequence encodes CASSFRGGNEQFF.

Written as DNA, the CDR3 is TGTGCCAGCAGCCGATCAGCGGGAGCCTACAATGAGCAGTTCTTC. Residues: CASSRSAGAYNEQFF. This chain joins TRBV3-1 (or the pseudogene TRBV3-2) and TRBJ2-1; TRBD2 matches 8 bases. The germline gives CDR1 LGHDT, CDR2 YNNKEL (reference sequence). CDR3 size: 15 residues. The J segment lost 2 bases and the V segment lost 4 bases, leaving 4 bases of the junction unmatched.

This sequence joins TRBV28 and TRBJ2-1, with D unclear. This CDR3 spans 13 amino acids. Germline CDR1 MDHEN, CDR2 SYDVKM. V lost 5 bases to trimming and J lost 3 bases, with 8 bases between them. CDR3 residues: CASSPSRYNEQFF. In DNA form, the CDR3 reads TGTGCCAGCAGTCCCTCTCGCTACAATGAGCAGTTCTTC.

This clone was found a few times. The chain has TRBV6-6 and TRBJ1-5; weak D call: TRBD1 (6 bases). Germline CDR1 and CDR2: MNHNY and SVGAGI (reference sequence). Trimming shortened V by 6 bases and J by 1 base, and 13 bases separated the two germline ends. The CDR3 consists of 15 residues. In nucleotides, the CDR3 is TGTGCCAGCAGAGAACAGGGACGGAGCAATCAGCCCCAGCATTTT. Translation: CASREQGRSNQPQHF.

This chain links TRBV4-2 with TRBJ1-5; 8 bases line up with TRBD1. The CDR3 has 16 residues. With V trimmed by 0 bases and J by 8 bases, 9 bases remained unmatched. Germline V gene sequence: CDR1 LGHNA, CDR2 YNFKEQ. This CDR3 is CASSQDHAGGEEPQHF. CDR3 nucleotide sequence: TGTGCCAGCAGCCAAGATCATGCAGGGGGCGAAGAGCCCCAGCATTTT.

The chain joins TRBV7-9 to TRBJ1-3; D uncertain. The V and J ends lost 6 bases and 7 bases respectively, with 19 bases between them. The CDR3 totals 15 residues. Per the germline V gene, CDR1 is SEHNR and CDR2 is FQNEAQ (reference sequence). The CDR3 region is CASSYPTKQGNTIYF. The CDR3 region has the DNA TGTGCCAGCAGTTACCCGACCAAACAAGGGAACACCATATATTTT.